Listed below are T cell receptor beta chains from one sample, sequenced in a study of regulatory T cells in long-lasting Graves disease. TCRdb redid the calling of the multiplex PCR reads with MiXCR, one entry per CDR3 protein. Of around 450,000 distinct CDR3 sequences listed, roughly 21% are singletons. The input for sequencing was peripheral blood mononuclear cells (PBMCs), taken when the disease was refractory, from a patient treated with antithyroid drugs. The receptor set was obtained from a female donor with Graves disease. CDR3s include the opening cysteine and the closing phenylalanine or tryptophan. D genes are given only for firm matches. Rows give clone size only sometimes, using once, few, many, or a class for an expanded clone.

v_call: TRBV12-3/TRBV12-4
clone_size: .
j_call: TRBJ1-5
d_call: .
cdr3_aa: CASSLDPIQPQHF
cdr3_nt: TGTGCCAGCAGTTTGGACCCGATTCAGCCCCAGCATTTT

v_call: TRBV29-1
clone_size: .
j_call: TRBJ2-1
d_call: TRBD1
cdr3_aa: CSVGEDRVGEQFF
cdr3_nt: TGCAGCGTCGGGGAAGACAGGGTTGGGGAGCAGTTCTTC

v_call: TRBV6-1
clone_size: many
j_call: TRBJ2-3
d_call: TRBD2
cdr3_aa: CASNGLARTDTQYF
cdr3_nt: TGTGCCAGCAACGGACTAGCGCGCACAGATACGCAGTATTTT

v_call: TRBV6-7
clone_size: many
j_call: TRBJ1-4
d_call: .
cdr3_aa: CASSYSGASREKLFF
cdr3_nt: TGTGCCAGCAGTTACTCCGGGGCCTCGAGGGAAAAACTGTTTTTT

v_call: TRBV11-2
clone_size: many
j_call: TRBJ1-4
d_call: TRBD1
cdr3_aa: CASSSAMGRGYEKLFF
cdr3_nt: TGTGCCAGCAGCTCCGCTATGGGCAGGGGGTATGAAAAACTGTTTTTT

v_call: TRBV6-2/TRBV6-3
clone_size: .
j_call: TRBJ1-5
d_call: TRBD1
cdr3_aa: CASSSTGTGPNPNQPQHF
cdr3_nt: TGTGCCAGCAGTTCCACCGGGACAGGGCCCAACCCCAATCAGCCCCAGCATTTT

v_call: TRBV7-9
clone_size: .
j_call: TRBJ2-2
d_call: .
cdr3_aa: CASSGVTVNTGELFF
cdr3_nt: TGTGCCAGCAGCGGAGTGACAGTCAACACCGGGGAGCTGTTTTTT

v_call: TRBV6-1
clone_size: few
j_call: TRBJ2-7
d_call: .
cdr3_aa: CASRGWRGAYEQYF
cdr3_nt: TGTGCCAGCAGGGGTTGGCGGGGTGCCTACGAGCAGTACTTC

v_call: TRBV15
clone_size: many
j_call: TRBJ1-2
d_call: .
cdr3_aa: CATSRDDNGRYGYTF
cdr3_nt: TGTGCCACCAGCAGAGACGACAATGGTCGCTATGGCTACACCTTC

v_call: TRBV3-1
clone_size: .
j_call: TRBJ1-6
d_call: .
cdr3_aa: CASSPAGDYNSPLHF
cdr3_nt: TGTGCCAGCAGCCCGGCAGGGGATTATAATTCACCCCTCCACTTT

v_call: TRBV19
clone_size: many
j_call: TRBJ2-7
d_call: .
cdr3_aa: CASSIGPSSSYEQYF
cdr3_nt: TGTGCCAGTAGTATAGGACCGAGCAGCTCCTACGAGCAGTACTTC